This T cell receptor beta chain emerged from a study of shared clonotypes between healthy human individuals. Regarding the study as a whole: The expectation was that sequencing depth would affect clonotype sharing among donors.

Sequencing used immunoSEQ multiplex PCR; TCRdb keeps in-frame clones, though not all of them. This sample has about half a million clones, with more than 75% found just once. On this clone itself: Its antigen is not known.

Recent acute infections and vaccinations were absent in the healthy HIV-negative adult donors. Every one of the donors was a Caucasian adult that lived in Nashville, Tennessee. The CDR3 has 14 amino acids. The junction had 4 bases not matched to a gene; V was cut back by 3 bases and J by 6 bases. The germline V gene encodes CDR1 MGHDK and CDR2 SYGVNS. The origin of this receptor is a middle-aged woman in good health. Some clones in this sample may be carry-over from other donors' samples. Material: PBMCs. The chain uses TRBV25-1 and TRBJ2-1; 8 bases map to TRBD2. Here the CDR3 DNA reads TGTGCCAGCAGTGATTTTGCGGGAGGCAATGAGCAGTTCTTC. It codes for CASSDFAGGNEQFF.